This T cell receptor beta chain comes out of a study of memory CD4+ T cells and cytomegalovirus serostatus. Study results and caveats: Each of approximately 63 CMV-associated TCRbeta sequences occurred in one to five individuals. CMV serostatus prediction reached median AUC about 0.96, or 0.93 with US-trained model.

Single viable CD3+CD4+CD8-CD45RO+ cells were sorted as the memory CD4+ T cells. Donors' CMV status reflects serum IgG against pp150, pp28, p38, p52. As to this clone: What it binds is unknown.

Germline V lookup: CDR1 LNHNV, CDR2 YYDKDF (reference sequence). The CDR3 is 14 amino acids. V was trimmed by 6 bases and J by 2 bases, leaving 8 bases between them. The assay was immunoSEQ multiplex PCR, and TCRdb's table has in-frame clones only and misses some. In the table there are 40,000 to 45,000 clones, around 75% of which are singletons. This TCR was sampled from an adult in good health and CMV-seronegative. The gene calls are TRBV15 and TRBJ2-6; no clear D. The specimen was memory CD4+ T cells from blood. CDR3 region: CATRHSPGANVLTF. The CDR3 nucleotides read TGTGCCACCAGACACTCCCCTGGGGCCAACGTCCTGACTTTC.